Listed below are T cell receptor beta chains from one sample, sequenced in a study of T-cell reconstitution after alpha-beta-depleted transplantation in children. TCRdb re-analysed the PCR reads in MiXCR, keeping a single row per CDR3 protein. The sample contains around 680,000 distinct CDR3 sequences, approximately 15% of which appear only once. Sequencing was performed on PBMCs from the stem cell graft donor, taken from the stem cell graft. The receptor source for this set is a human donor who donated a stem cell graft to a child with acute myeloid leukemia. Both conserved end residues are trimmed from each CDR3. A D gene is named only where the DNA matches it firmly.

>TRBV6-2/TRBV6-3|.|TRBJ1-2
ASSYYLVGGPDNYGYT
>TRBV20-1|TRBD1|TRBJ2-1
SARPGQGANEQF
>TRBV29-1|.|TRBJ1-5
SVGGGVGNQPQH
>TRBV5-6|.|TRBJ1-4
ASSASWEKLF
>TRBV15|TRBD1|TRBJ2-1
ATSRVPWGTGDNEQF
>TRBV12-3/TRBV12-4|TRBD2|TRBJ2-7
ASSLWLAGYEQY
>TRBV5-6|.|TRBJ1-2
ASSEIQTANYGYT
>TRBV6-2/TRBV6-3|TRBD1|TRBJ1-2
ASSPGTGKELYGYT
>TRBV20-1|TRBD1|TRBJ2-5
SARPLRTGVEETQY
>TRBV12-3/TRBV12-4|TRBD1|TRBJ2-7
ASSKGTGRYEQY
>TRBV4-1|.|TRBJ2-3
ASSPRTASSDTQY